This T cell receptor beta chain was retrieved from a study of PD-L1 blockade in urothelial cancer. Synthetic TCR analog templates were added to each PCR reaction. Sequencing was performed with immunoSEQ multiplex PCR; in TCRdb, only in-frame clones are kept and a portion is missing. The table lists 60,000 to 75,000 clones, approximately 83% of them singletons, with around 14% in the top ten. Time point specified: pretreatment peripheral blood. The CDR3 loop spans 19 amino acids. V was clipped by 1 base and J by 4 bases; unmatched bases: 13. CDR1 SGHTA and CDR2 FQGNSA come from the germline V gene. This TCR came from a man aged 55-75 years with urothelial cancer. The chain combines TRBV7-2 with TRBJ2-2; TRBD2 aligns across 9 bases. Sequenced material: PBMCs, taken around atezolizumab (anti-PD-L1) treatment. The CDR3 protein is CASSLGLRGGRYSTGELFF. The CDR3 nucleotides read TGTGCCAGCAGCTTAGGTTTGCGGGGGGGCCGGTATAGCACCGGGGAGCTGTTTTTT.